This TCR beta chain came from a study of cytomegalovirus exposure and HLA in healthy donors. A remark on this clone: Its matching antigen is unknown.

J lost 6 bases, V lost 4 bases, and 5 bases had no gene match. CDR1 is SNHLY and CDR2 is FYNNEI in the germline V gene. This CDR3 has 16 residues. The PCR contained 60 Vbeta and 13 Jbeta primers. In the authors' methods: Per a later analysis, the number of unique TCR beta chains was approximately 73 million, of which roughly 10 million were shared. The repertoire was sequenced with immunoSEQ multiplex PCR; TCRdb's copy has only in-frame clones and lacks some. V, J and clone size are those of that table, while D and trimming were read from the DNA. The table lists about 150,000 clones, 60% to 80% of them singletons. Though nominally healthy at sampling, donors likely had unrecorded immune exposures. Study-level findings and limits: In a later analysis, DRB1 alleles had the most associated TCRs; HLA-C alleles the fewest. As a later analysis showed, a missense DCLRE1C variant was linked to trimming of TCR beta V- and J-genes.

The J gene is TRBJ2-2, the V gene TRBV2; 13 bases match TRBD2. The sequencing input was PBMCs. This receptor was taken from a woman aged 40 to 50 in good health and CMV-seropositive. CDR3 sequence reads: CASSGTSGGESGELFF. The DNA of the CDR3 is TGTGCCAGCAGTGGAACTAGCGGGGGGGAATCCGGGGAGCTGTTTTTT.